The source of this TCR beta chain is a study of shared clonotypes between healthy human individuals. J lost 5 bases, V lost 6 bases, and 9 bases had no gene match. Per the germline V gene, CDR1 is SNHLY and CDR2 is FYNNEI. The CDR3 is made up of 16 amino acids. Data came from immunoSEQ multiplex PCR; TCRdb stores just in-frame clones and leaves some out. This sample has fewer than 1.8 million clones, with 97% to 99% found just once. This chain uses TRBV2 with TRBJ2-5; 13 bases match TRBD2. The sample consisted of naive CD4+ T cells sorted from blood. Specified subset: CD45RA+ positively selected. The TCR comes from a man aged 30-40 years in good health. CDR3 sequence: CASSIGLAGVLETQYF. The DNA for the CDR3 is TGTGCCAGCAGCATCGGACTAGCGGGAGTTCTGGAGACCCAGTACTTC. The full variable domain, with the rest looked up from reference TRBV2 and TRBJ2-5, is EPEVTQTPSHQVTQMGQEVILRCVPISNHLYFYWYRQILGQKVEFLVSFYNNEISEKSEIFDDQFSVERPDGSNFTLKIRSTKLEDSAMYFCASSIGLAGVLETQYFGPGTRLLVL.